These 26 T cell receptor beta chains share one sample of origin, sequenced in a study of CD8 T cells in ankylosing spondylitis (TCRdb year 2017). Libraries came from 5' RACE. Sequencer: Illumina MiSeq. The public sequencing data were trimmed at Q25 with fastp and processed into clonotypes with MiXCR by TCRdb, which kept only in-frame beta chains. Duplicate CDR3 protein sequences are folded into a single record with the most common DNA and genes. This sample is represented by 30,000 to 45,000 distinct CDR3 sequences; 16% of them were singletons. The ten largest clones capture 45% of the sample. Sequencing was performed on blood. The receptors derive from a male donor with ankylosing spondylitis or in good health (not recorded which).

The chain joins TRBV12-3 or TRBV12-4 to TRBJ2-2; D not certain. The CDR3 spans 14 residues. V was clipped by 6 bases and J by 3 bases, with 11 bases between them. In DNA, the CDR3 is TGTGCCAGCAGGCTGACAAGTGACACCGGGGAGCTGTTTTTT. It encodes CASRLTSDTGELFF.

This chain uses TRBV15 with TRBJ2-2; D is uncertain. Germline lookup yields CDR1 LNHNV and CDR2 YYDKDF (reference sequence). The CDR3 length is 12 residues. The ends were cut back, 8 bases at V and 5 bases at J, with 9 bases in the middle. The chain's CDR3 is CATWTVTGELFF. The CDR3, as DNA: TGTGCCACCTGGACCGTAACCGGGGAGCTGTTTTTT.

V and J are TRBV12-3 or TRBV12-4 and TRBJ2-3; D is unresolved. CDR3 length equals 11 residues. The ends were cut back, 5 bases at V and 8 bases at J, with 8 bases in the middle. The CDR3 nucleotides are TGTGCCAGCAGTCCCCGCGGTACGCAGTATTTT. Protein: CASSPRGTQYF.

The chain uses TRBV6-6 and TRBJ2-1; 10 bases align to TRBD2. V was clipped by 0 bases and J by 14 bases; unmatched bases: 10. There are 15 residues in the CDR3. Germline CDR1 and CDR2: MNHNY and SVGAGI (reference sequence). The CDR3 coding sequence is TGTGCCAGCAGTTACTCAGGCGCTAGCGGGAGATCGAAGTTCTTC. As protein: CASSYSGASGRSKFF.

The chain has TRBV7-2 and TRBJ2-3, with D possibly being TRBD2 (5 bases). Germline CDR1 SGHTA, CDR2 FQGNSA. This CDR3 has 14 amino acids. Trimming took off 5 bases at V and 0 bases at J, with 9 bases between the two ends. CDR3 protein: CASSTSISTDTQYF. CDR3 sequence (DNA): TGTGCCAGCAGCACTAGTATAAGCACAGATACGCAGTATTTT.

This clonotype was seen only a few times. The chain uses TRBV5-1 and TRBJ1-1; D unresolved. V shed 4 bases and J shed 1 base, with 8 bases lying between them. Looked up from germline, CDR1 is SGHRS and CDR2 is YFSETQ. This CDR3 is 13 amino acids long. CDR3 nucleotides: TGCGCCAGCAGCAGGGCACCGAACACTGAAGCTTTCTTT. It specifies CASSRAPNTEAFF.

The V and J genes are TRBV5-1 and TRBJ2-3; unclear D gene. The germline gives CDR1 SGHRS, CDR2 YFSETQ. The CDR3 has 16 residues. V gave up 1 base and J gave up 1 base, with 13 bases separating them. For the CDR3, the DNA is TGCGCCAGCAGCTTGTCTCTCCGGTCAGGCACAGATACGCAGTATTTT. Encoded protein: CASSLSLRSGTDTQYF.

This clonotype occurred many times. This chain joins TRBV20-1 and TRBJ2-1; D assignment may be TRBD1 or TRBD2 (5 bases each). The CDR3 sequence is 12 residues long. V was shortened by 5 bases and J by 3 bases, with 8 bases between the two germline ends. Germline V lookup: CDR1 DFQATT, CDR2 SNEGSKA (reference sequence). The CDR3 loop reads CSAEGSYNEQFF. In DNA form, the CDR3 reads TGCAGTGCTGAGGGGAGCTACAATGAGCAGTTCTTC.

The table lists this clonotype with a few counts. This chain joins TRBV28 and TRBJ1-2; D perhaps matches TRBD1 (5 bases). The germline V gene has CDR1 MDHEN and CDR2 SYDVKM. The CDR3 runs to 14 residues. Trimming removed 5 bases at V and 4 bases at J, with 14 bases between. The CDR3 is CASSGSVGVYGYTF. The DNA for the CDR3 is TGTGCCAGCAGTGGTTCCGTGGGGGTCTATGGCTACACCTTC.

This clonotype was observed a handful of times. The chain has TRBV6-5 and TRBJ1-1, with D possibly TRBD1 on 6 matching bases. CDR3 size: 17 residues. V dropped 1 base and J dropped 1 base, with 16 bases sitting between them. Germline V gene data show CDR1 as MNHEY and CDR2 as SVGAGI. This chain's CDR3 is CASSYWQGPLRNTEAFF. Written as DNA, the CDR3 is TGTGCCAGCAGTTACTGGCAGGGGCCACTAAGGAACACTGAAGCTTTCTTT.

V and J are TRBV20-1 and TRBJ2-3; D possibly corresponds to TRBD2 (5 bases). Between the trimmed V and J ends, which lost 5 bases and 0 bases, there was a span of 12 bases. This CDR3 contains 14 residues. Per germline, CDR1 DFQATT and CDR2 SNEGSKA (reference sequence). In DNA, the CDR3 is TGCAGTGCTCCGGTTTTAGCGAGCACAGATACGCAGTATTTT. This translates into CSAPVLASTDTQYF.

There are a few counts of this clonotype. The CDR3 loop reads CASSSGEGPARDTQYF. The CDR3 coding sequence is TGTGCCAGCAGCTCAGGGGAGGGTCCTGCGAGAGATACGCAGTATTTT. The rearrangement joins TRBV7-9 to TRBJ2-3; possibly TRBD2 for D (7 bases). Trimming took 4 bases from V and 5 from J, leaving 19 bases between them. The CDR3 runs 16 residues. CDR1 is SEHNR, CDR2 FQNEAQ, per germline (reference sequence).

V and J are TRBV27 and TRBJ1-4; D gene ambiguous. The CDR3 extends over 14 amino acids. Germline CDR1 and CDR2: MNHEY and SMNVEV (reference sequence). The ends were cut back, 4 bases at V and 5 bases at J, with 11 bases in the middle. As DNA, the CDR3 is TGTGCCAGCAGTTCCAGCGAGGAAAATGAAAAACTGTTTTTT. It yields the protein CASSSSEENEKLFF.

The genes are TRBV28 and TRBJ2-3; a weak D match, TRBD1 (6 bases). The CDR3 length is 13 residues. Looked up from germline, CDR1 is MDHEN and CDR2 is SYDVKM. The V end was cut by 2 bases, the J end by 7 bases, with 10 bases between. In DNA, the CDR3 is TGTGCCAGCAGTTTAGCCGGACAGAATACGCAGTATTTT. It encodes CASSLAGQNTQYF.

The V gene is TRBV9, the J gene TRBJ2-2; D is uncertain. V was cut by 3 bases and J by 3 bases, with 6 bases left in between. Germline V lookup: CDR1 SGDLS, CDR2 YYNGEE. The CDR3 contains 13 residues. The CDR3 nucleotides are TGTGCCAGCAGCGAAGCAGACACCGGGGAGCTGTTTTTT. Translation gives CASSEADTGELFF.

This clonotype turned up a few times. This chain uses TRBV5-1 with TRBJ2-2; D is undetermined. CDR1 and CDR2 from the germline V gene are SGHRS and YFSETQ. This CDR3 contains 12 residues. The germline V and J ends were trimmed by 2 bases and 6 bases, with 5 bases remaining between them. The CDR3 reads CASSFRAGELFF. The CDR3 region has the DNA TGCGCCAGCAGCTTTCGGGCCGGGGAGCTGTTTTTT.

This clonotype was observed at least ten times. The chain employs TRBV6-4 and TRBJ2-3, with 9 positions matching TRBD1. Losses at the gene ends were 6 bases for V and 4 bases for J; bases not matched to a gene: 5. The CDR3 totals 14 residues. Looked up from germline, CDR1 is MRHNA and CDR2 is SNTAGT. The CDR3 coding sequence is TGTGCCAGCAGCCGGGACAGGGCTTCAGATACGCAGTATTTT. Its protein is CASSRDRASDTQYF.

Note on this clonotype: The final CDR3 position lacks the conserved phenylalanine or tryptophan, pointing to a likely read error. V usage is TRBV27 and J usage is TRBJ2-3; no reliable D call. V lost 7 bases to trimming and J lost 0 bases, with 8 bases between them. The CDR3 has 13 amino acids. Germline-derived CDR1 and CDR2 are MNHEY and SMNVEV (reference sequence). The CDR3 is CASIGPSTDTQYI. DNA of the CDR3: TGTGCCAGCATAGGGCCCAGCACAGATACGCAGTATATT.

The sample holds a few counts of this clonotype. V and J are TRBV11-2 and TRBJ2-7, with TRBD1 matching 9 bases. Germline CDR1 and CDR2: SGHAT and FQNNGV. V shed 4 bases and J 7 bases; nucleotides not matched to a gene: 11. This CDR3 comprises 15 residues. CDR3 nucleotide sequence: TGTGCCAGCAGCTCTCCGGGACAGGGAGTTTGGGAGCAGTACTTC. This encodes CASSSPGQGVWEQYF.

V is TRBV29-1 and J is TRBJ2-7; 8 positions match TRBD1. V gave up 4 bases and J gave up 3 bases; unmatched junction bases: 5. This CDR3 comprises 13 residues. CDR1 and CDR2 from the germline V gene are SQVTM and ANQGSEA. CDR3 sequence: CSVGGQGLYEQYF. In DNA form, the CDR3 reads TGCAGCGTTGGAGGACAGGGCCTCTACGAGCAGTACTTC.

The chain recombines TRBV20-1 with TRBJ2-1, with D unclear. The CDR3 is made up of 11 amino acids. Trimming took 6 bases from V and 5 from J, leaving 8 bases between them. Germline V gene data show CDR1 as DFQATT and CDR2 as SNEGSKA (reference sequence). CDR3 sequence (DNA): TGCAGTGCGACCAAAAACAATGAGCAGTTCTTC. It is translated as CSATKNNEQFF.

Only a few counts were recorded for this clonotype. The V call is TRBV12-3 or TRBV12-4, the J call TRBJ2-1, with 9 bases matching TRBD2. The CDR3 runs 15 residues. After removal of 6 bases from V and 0 bases from J, the junction contained 3 bases not matched to a gene. The CDR3 DNA follows: TGTGCCAGCAGGATTAGCGGGAGCTCCTACAATGAGCAGTTCTTC. Its translation: CASRISGSSYNEQFF.

The V call is TRBV6-6, the J call TRBJ1-2; 10 bases map to TRBD1. Germline assignment: CDR1 MNHNY and CDR2 SVGAGI (reference sequence). This CDR3 is built from 15 residues. Germline trimming cut 4 bases from V and 4 bases from J; bases unmatched to any gene: 6. The CDR3 loop reads CASSSGTGAVYGYTF. The CDR3, as DNA: TGTGCCAGCAGTTCCGGGACAGGGGCGGTCTATGGCTACACCTTC.

The chain combines TRBV6-5 with TRBJ2-1; a weak D match, TRBD1 (8 bases). V was trimmed by 6 bases and J by 11 bases, leaving 17 bases between them. The CDR3 consists of 13 residues. The germline V gene has CDR1 MNHEY and CDR2 SVGAGI. The CDR3 DNA is TGTGCCAGCAGCAAACAGGGGGGGAATAAGCAGTTCTTC. It translates to CASSKQGGNKQFF.

The V call is TRBV7-9, the J call TRBJ2-1; the D call may be TRBD1 or TRBD2 (5 bases each). In germline, CDR1 is SEHNR, CDR2 FQNEAQ (reference sequence). V was pared by 5 bases and J by 6 bases, with 11 bases between. This CDR3 is built from 13 residues. This CDR3 reads CASSPPGANEQFF. CDR3 nucleotides: TGTGCCAGCAGCCCCCCCGGGGCCAATGAGCAGTTCTTC.

V usage is TRBV20-1 and J usage is TRBJ2-2; no clear D gene. This CDR3 comprises 14 residues. V was shortened by 0 bases and J by 4 bases, with 9 bases between the two germline ends. Germline V CDR1 and CDR2: DFQATT, SNEGSKA (reference sequence). This chain's CDR3 is CSAREARATGELFF. The CDR3 nucleotides are TGCAGTGCTAGAGAAGCAAGGGCCACCGGGGAGCTGTTTTTT.